The 8 T cell receptor beta chains in this list originate from one sample, sequenced in a study of blood T cell repertoires in COVID-19. Some clones are missing from TCRdb's copy, which holds only in-frame ones; the method was immunoSEQ multiplex PCR. The sample consists of 380,000 or so clones, 70% to 85% of them appearing once. Sequencing used peripheral blood. The receptors were gathered from a human donor with acute or convalescent COVID-19. The donor label of this sample is uncertain.

The V call is TRBV2, the J call TRBJ1-2; the D gene is possibly TRBD1 (5 bases). The CDR3 contains 11 residues. CDR1 is SNHLY and CDR2 is FYNNEI in the germline V gene. Trimming left V 4 bases short and J 8 bases short, with 8 bases between. CDR3: CASSVQGGYTF. CDR3 bases: TGTGCCAGCAGTGTGCAGGGCGGCTACACCTTC. Combining the CDR3 with reference TRBV2 and TRBJ1-2 gives the whole variable domain EPEVTQTPSHQVTQMGQEVILRCVPISNHLYFYWYRQILGQKVEFLVSFYNNEISEKSEIFDDQFSVERPDGSNFTLKIRSTKLEDSAMYFCASSVQGGYTFGSGTRLTVV.

This chain connects TRBV20-1 to TRBJ2-5; D remains unclear. The CDR3 length is 13 residues. V dropped 3 bases and J dropped 2 bases, with 10 bases sitting between them. Germline assignment: CDR1 DFQATT and CDR2 SNEGSKA (reference sequence). Here the CDR3 reads CSASSQIQETQYF. Written as DNA, the CDR3 is TGCAGTGCTAGTTCTCAGATACAAGAGACCCAGTACTTC.

The chain links TRBV3-1 (or the pseudogene TRBV3-2) to TRBJ1-2; tentative D call: TRBD1 (6 bases). Germline lookup yields CDR1 LGHDT and CDR2 YNNKEL (reference sequence). This CDR3 contains 13 residues. Trimming left V 5 bases short and J 6 bases short, with 13 bases between. In nucleotides, the CDR3 is TGTGCCAGCAGCAGGCGGACAGATGATGGCTACACCTTC. This codes for CASSRRTDDGYTF.

The chain is built from TRBV29-1 and TRBJ1-3; 7 positions match TRBD1. V was clipped by 4 bases and J by 4 bases; unmatched bases: 4. Germline assignment: CDR1 SQVTM and CDR2 ANQGSEA. This CDR3 region has 13 residues. The CDR3 bases are TGCAGCGTTGCCAGGGGGTCGGGAAACACCATATATTTT. This codes for CSVARGSGNTIYF.

The chain employs TRBV11-3 and TRBJ2-7; possible D gene TRBD2, 5 bases. The germline CDR1 and CDR2 sequences are SGHNT and YENEEA. This CDR3 comprises 15 residues. V lost 5 bases, J lost 3 bases, and 17 bases lay in between. CDR3 residues: CASSPRGGQGYEQYF. The CDR3 DNA sequence: TGTGCCAGCAGCCCTCGGGGTGGGCAAGGCTACGAGCAGTACTTC.

Note on this clone: Other DNA variants within this sample encode the same CDR3. V gene TRBV5-4 combines with J gene TRBJ2-1; the match to TRBD1 covers 7 bases. The V gene end was trimmed by 0 bases and the J gene end by 6 bases; junction bases not matched to a gene: 6. The germline V gene has CDR1 SGHNT and CDR2 YYREEE (reference sequence). CDR3 length equals 15 residues. The DNA of the CDR3 is TGTGCCAGCAGCTTGGGAGGGGGCGCTTCCAATGAGCAGTTCTTC. This gives the protein CASSLGGGASNEQFF.

The chain uses TRBV13 and TRBJ1-2, with D unresolved. This CDR3 is 13 amino acids long. Trimming removed 5 bases from V and 2 bases from J, with 9 bases in between. CDR1 is PRHDT and CDR2 is FYEKMQ in the germline V gene (reference sequence). The CDR3 region is CASSQQTNYGYTF. In DNA form, the CDR3 reads TGTGCCAGCAGCCAACAGACAAACTATGGCTACACCTTC.

CDR3 region: CSVFQYRGGNYGYTF. Here the CDR3 DNA reads TGCAGCGTTTTCCAATACAGGGGCGGGAACTATGGCTACACCTTC. This rearrangement joins TRBV29-1 to TRBJ1-2; 7 bases agree with TRBD1. The CDR3 spans 15 residues. Germline loops: CDR1 SQVTM, CDR2 ANQGSEA. The ends lost 5 bases at V and 2 bases at J; junction bases unmatched: 11.